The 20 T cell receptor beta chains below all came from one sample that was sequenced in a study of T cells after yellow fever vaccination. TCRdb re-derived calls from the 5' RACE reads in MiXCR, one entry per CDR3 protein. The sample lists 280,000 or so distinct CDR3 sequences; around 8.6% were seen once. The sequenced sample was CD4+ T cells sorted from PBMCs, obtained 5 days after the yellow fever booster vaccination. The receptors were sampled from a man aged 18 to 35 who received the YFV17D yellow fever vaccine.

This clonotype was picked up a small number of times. The CDR3 DNA sequence: TGCGCCAGCAGCTTGGGGACGAGGACCGGGGAGCTGTTTTTT. Its translation: CASSLGTRTGELFF. V and J are TRBV5-1 and TRBJ2-2, with D unresolved. The V end was cut by 0 bases, the J end by 5 bases, with 8 bases between. The germline V gene encodes CDR1 SGHRS and CDR2 YFSETQ. This CDR3 has 14 residues.

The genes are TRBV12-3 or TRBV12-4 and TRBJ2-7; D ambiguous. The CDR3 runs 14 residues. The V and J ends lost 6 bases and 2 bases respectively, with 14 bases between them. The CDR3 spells CASSAQKNPYEQYV. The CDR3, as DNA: TGTGCCAGCAGCGCACAGAAGAATCCCTACGAGCAGTACGTC.

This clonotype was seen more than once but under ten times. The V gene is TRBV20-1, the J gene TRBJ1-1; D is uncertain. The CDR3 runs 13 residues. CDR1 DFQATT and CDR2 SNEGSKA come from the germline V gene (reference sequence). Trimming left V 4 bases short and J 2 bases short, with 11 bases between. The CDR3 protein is CSAIRADNTEAFF. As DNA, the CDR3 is TGCAGTGCTATCCGGGCAGATAACACTGAAGCTTTCTTT.

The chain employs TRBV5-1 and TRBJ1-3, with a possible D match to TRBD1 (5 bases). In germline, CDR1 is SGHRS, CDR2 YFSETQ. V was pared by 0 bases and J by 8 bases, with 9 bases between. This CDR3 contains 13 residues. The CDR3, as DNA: TGCGCCAGCAGCTTGGCCCCGGGGGACACCATATATTTT. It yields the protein CASSLAPGDTIYF.

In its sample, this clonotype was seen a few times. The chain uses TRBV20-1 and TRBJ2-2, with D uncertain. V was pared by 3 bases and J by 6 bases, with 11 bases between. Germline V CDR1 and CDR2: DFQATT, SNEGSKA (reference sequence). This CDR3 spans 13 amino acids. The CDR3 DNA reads TGCAGTGCTAGGCGCTTAATTGCCGGGGAGCTGTTTTTT. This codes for CSARRLIAGELFF.

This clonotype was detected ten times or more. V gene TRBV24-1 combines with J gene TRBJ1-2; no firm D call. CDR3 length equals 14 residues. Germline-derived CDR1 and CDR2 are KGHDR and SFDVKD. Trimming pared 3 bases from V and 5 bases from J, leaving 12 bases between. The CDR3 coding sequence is TGTGCCACCAGTGATGACCTCACGGCGTATGGCTACACCTTC. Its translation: CATSDDLTAYGYTF.

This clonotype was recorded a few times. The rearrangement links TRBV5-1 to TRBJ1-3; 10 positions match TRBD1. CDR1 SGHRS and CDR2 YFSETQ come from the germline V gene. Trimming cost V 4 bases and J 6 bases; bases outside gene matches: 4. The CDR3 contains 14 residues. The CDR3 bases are TGCGCCAGCAGCAAGGGACAGGGGACAAACACCATATATTTT. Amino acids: CASSKGQGTNTIYF.

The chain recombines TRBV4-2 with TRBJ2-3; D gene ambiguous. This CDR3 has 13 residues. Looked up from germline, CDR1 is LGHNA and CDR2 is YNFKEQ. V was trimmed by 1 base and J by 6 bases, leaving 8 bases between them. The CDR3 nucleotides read TGTGCCAGCAGCCAAGGAAGTCAGGATACGCAGTATTTT. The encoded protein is CASSQGSQDTQYF.

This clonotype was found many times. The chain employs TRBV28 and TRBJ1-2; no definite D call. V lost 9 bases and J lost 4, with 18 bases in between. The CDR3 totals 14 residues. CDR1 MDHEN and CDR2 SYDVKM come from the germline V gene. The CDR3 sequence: CASEPQAIPYGYTF. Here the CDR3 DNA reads TGTGCCAGTGAGCCCCAGGCCATTCCCTATGGCTACACCTTC.

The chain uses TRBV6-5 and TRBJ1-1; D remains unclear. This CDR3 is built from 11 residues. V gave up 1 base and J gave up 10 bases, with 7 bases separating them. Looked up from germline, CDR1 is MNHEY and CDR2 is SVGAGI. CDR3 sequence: CASSYLGRAFF. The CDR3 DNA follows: TGTGCCAGCAGTTACTTAGGGAGAGCTTTCTTT.

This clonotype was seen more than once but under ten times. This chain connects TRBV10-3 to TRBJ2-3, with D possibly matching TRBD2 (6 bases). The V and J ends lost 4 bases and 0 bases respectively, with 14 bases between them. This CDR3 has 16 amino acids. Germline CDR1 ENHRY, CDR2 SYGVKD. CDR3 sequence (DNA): TGTGCCATCAGTGCCCGGGACTTTTCTAGCACAGATACGCAGTATTTT. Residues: CAISARDFSSTDTQYF.

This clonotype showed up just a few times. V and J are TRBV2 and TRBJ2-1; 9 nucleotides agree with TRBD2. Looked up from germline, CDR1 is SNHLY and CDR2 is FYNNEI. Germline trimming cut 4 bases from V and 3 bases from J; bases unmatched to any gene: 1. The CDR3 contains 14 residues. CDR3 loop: CASSVRGGYNEQFF. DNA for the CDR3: TGTGCCAGCAGTGTGCGGGGGGGCTACAATGAGCAGTTCTTC.

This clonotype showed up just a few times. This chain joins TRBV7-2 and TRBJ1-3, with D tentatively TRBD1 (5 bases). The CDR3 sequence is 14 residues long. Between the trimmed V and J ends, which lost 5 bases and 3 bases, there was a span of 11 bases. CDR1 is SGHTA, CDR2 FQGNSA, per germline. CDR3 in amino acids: CASSAGGDGNTIYF. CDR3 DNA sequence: TGTGCCAGCAGCGCCGGGGGGGATGGAAACACCATATATTTT.

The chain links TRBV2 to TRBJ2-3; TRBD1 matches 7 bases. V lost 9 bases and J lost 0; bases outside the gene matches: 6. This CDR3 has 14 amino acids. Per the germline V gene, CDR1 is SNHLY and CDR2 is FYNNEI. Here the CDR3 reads CARRPGGSTDTQYF. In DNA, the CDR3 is TGTGCCAGGAGACCAGGGGGAAGCACAGATACGCAGTATTTT.

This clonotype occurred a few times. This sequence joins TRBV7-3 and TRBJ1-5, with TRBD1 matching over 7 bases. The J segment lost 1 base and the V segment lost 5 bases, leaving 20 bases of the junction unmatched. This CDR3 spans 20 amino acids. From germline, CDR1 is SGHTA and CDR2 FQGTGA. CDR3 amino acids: CASSQNVTRAGGWSNQPQHF. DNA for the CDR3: TGTGCCAGCAGCCAAAACGTTACGCGGGCAGGGGGATGGAGCAATCAGCCCCAGCATTTT.

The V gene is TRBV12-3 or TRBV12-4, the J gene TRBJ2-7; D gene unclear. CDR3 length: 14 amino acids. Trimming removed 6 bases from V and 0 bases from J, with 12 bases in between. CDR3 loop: CASSKELSSYEQYF. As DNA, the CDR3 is TGTGCCAGCAGCAAGGAGTTAAGCTCCTACGAGCAGTACTTC.

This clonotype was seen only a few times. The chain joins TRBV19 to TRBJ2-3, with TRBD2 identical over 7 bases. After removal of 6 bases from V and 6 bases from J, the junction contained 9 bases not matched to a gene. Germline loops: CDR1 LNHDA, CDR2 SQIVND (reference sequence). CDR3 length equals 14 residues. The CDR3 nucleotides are TGTGCCAGTAGAAGTATAGCGGGTAGGGATACGCAGTATTTT. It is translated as CASRSIAGRDTQYF.

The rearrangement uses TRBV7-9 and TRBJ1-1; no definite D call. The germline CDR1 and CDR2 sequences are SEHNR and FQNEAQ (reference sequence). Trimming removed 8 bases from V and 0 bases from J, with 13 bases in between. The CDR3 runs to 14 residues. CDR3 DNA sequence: TGTGCCAGCGGTCTTGGGGAGGTGAACACTGAAGCTTTCTTT. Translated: CASGLGEVNTEAFF. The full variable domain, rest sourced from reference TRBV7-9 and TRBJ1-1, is DTGVSQNPRHKITKRGQNVTFRCDPISEHNRLYWYRQTLGQGPEFLTYFQNEAQLEKSRLLSDRFSAERPKGSFSTLEIQRTEQGDSAMYLCASGLGEVNTEAFFGQGTRLTVV.

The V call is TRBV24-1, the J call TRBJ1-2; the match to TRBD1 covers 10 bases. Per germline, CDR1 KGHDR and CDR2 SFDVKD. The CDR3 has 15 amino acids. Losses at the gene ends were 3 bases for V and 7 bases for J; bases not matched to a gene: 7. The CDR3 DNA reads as TGTGCCACCAGTGATCCGGGACAGGGGCTGTCTGGCTACACCTTC. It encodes CATSDPGQGLSGYTF.

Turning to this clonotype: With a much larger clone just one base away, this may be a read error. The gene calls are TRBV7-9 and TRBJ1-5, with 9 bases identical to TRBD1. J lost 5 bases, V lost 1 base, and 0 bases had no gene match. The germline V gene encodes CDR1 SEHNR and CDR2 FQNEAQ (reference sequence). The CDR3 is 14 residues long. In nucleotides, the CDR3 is TGTGCCAGCAGCTTAGGGACAGGGGATCAGCCCCAGCATTTT. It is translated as CASSLGTGDQPQHF.